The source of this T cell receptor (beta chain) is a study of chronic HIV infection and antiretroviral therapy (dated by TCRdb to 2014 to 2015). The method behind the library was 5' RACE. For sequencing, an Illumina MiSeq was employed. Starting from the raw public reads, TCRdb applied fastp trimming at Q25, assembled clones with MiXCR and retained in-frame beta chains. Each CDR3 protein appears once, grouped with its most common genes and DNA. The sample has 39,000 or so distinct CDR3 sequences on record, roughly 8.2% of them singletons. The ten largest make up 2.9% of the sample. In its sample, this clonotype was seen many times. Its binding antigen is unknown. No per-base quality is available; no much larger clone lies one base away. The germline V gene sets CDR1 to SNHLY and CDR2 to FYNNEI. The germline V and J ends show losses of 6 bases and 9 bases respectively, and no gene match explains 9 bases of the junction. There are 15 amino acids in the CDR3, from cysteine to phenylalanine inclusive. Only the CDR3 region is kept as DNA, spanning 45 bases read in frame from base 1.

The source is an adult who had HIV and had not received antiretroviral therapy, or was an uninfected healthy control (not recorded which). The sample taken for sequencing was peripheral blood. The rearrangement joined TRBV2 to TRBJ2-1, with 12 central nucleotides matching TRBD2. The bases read TGTGCCAGCAGGGTGACTAGCGGGAGCCCAGCTGAGCAGTTCTTC. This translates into CASRVTSGSPAEQFF.